A single sample is the source of the 20 T cell receptor beta chains below, sequenced in a study of shared clonotypes between healthy human individuals. Here immunoSEQ multiplex PCR was the method, and the copy in TCRdb shows in-frame clones only, minus some. The table has about 2 million clones, roughly 94% seen once. Sequencing was carried out using naive CD4+ T cells sorted from blood. Subset here: CD45RA+ positively selected. These receptor sequences come from a man aged 18 to 29 in good health.

V gene TRBV13 combines with J gene TRBJ2-5; a weak D match, TRBD2 (5 bases). Trimming shortened V by 0 bases and J by 4 bases, and 12 bases separated the two germline ends. The germline V gene has CDR1 PRHDT and CDR2 FYEKMQ (reference sequence). CDR3 size: 15 residues. CDR3 bases: TGTGCCAGCAGCTTAGGCCCGGGGTGGCGAGAGACCCAGTACTTC. This gives the protein CASSLGPGWRETQYF.

About this clone itself: A clone one base away is much larger, so this may be a read error. The chain carries TRBV7-8 and TRBJ2-7; D is perhaps TRBD1 (5 bases). This CDR3 has 14 amino acids. Germline V lookup: CDR1 SGHVS, CDR2 FQNEAQ. V was cut by 1 base and J by 0 bases, with 7 bases left in between. The CDR3 reads CASSLDRNSYEQYF. The CDR3 bases are TGTGCCAGCAGCTTAGACAGGAACTCCTACGAGCAGTACTTC.

The V gene is TRBV10-3, the J gene TRBJ2-3, with 9 bases matching TRBD1. CDR1 and CDR2 (germline): ENHRY, SYGVKD. The length of the CDR3 is 14 residues. V dropped 7 bases and J dropped 4; count of bases not matched to a gene: 6. The CDR3 loop is CAINRDRVADTQYF. CDR3 DNA sequence: TGTGCCATCAACCGGGACAGGGTGGCAGATACGCAGTATTTT.

This chain uses TRBV25-1 with TRBJ1-4; D not resolved. This CDR3 region has 15 residues. V was shortened by 1 base and J by 6 bases, with 12 bases between the two germline ends. The germline V gene has CDR1 MGHDK and CDR2 SYGVNS. The CDR3: CASSEFWGRDEKLFF. In nucleotides, the CDR3 is TGTGCCAGCAGTGAATTCTGGGGAAGGGATGAAAAACTGTTTTTT.

With regard to this clone: Other nucleotide sequences in the sample specify the same CDR3. The chain has TRBV6-5 and TRBJ2-5; a possible D gene is TRBD2 (6 bases). The CDR3 is 13 residues long. The germline V and J ends were trimmed by 6 bases and 2 bases, with 10 bases remaining between them. Germline V CDR1 and CDR2: MNHEY, SVGAGI. CDR3 sequence: CASRRGLQETQYF. The CDR3 DNA reads as TGTGCCAGCAGGCGGGGCTTGCAAGAGACCCAGTACTTC.

The chain is built from TRBV11-2 and TRBJ2-1; possibly TRBD2 for D (5 bases). The germline CDR1 and CDR2 sequences are SGHAT and FQNNGV. The CDR3 is made up of 14 amino acids. V dropped 1 base and J dropped 6 bases, with 10 bases sitting between them. The CDR3 loop is CASSLGVAGNEQFF. CDR3 in DNA: TGTGCCAGCAGCTTAGGGGTGGCGGGCAATGAGCAGTTCTTC.

CDR3 in DNA: TGTGCCTGGGGCCGTTCCGCCGGGGAGCTGTTTTTT. Its translation: CAWGRSAGELFF. The chain employs TRBV30 and TRBJ2-2; the D is unclear. V was cut by 5 bases and J by 6 bases, with 10 bases left in between. The CDR3 extends over 12 amino acids. The V gene's germline CDR1 is GTSNPN and CDR2 SVGIG (reference sequence).

This clone was detected once. CDR3: CASSQQGGPYNEQFF. The CDR3 DNA reads as TGTGCCAGCAGCCAACAAGGGGGCCCGTACAATGAGCAGTTCTTC. The V and J genes are TRBV14 and TRBJ2-1; TRBD1 aligns across 7 bases. Trimming at V came to 2 bases and at J to 4 bases, leaving 5 bases not matched to a gene. This CDR3 is 15 amino acids long. Germline V CDR1 and CDR2: SGHDN, FVKESK.

In nucleotides, the CDR3 is TGTGCCAGCACTTCCAGGGGTGCTGAAGCTTTCTTT. As protein: CASTSRGAEAFF. The chain links TRBV28 to TRBJ1-1, with a possible D match to TRBD1 (6 bases). The CDR3 loop spans 12 amino acids. Between the trimmed V and J ends, which lost 7 bases and 6 bases, there was a span of 12 bases. Germline lookup yields CDR1 MDHEN and CDR2 SYDVKM.

The genes are TRBV7-8 and TRBJ1-1; TRBD1 might be the D (5 bases). The CDR3 consists of 14 residues. Germline lookup yields CDR1 SGHVS and CDR2 FQNEAQ. With 4 bases removed from V and 5 bases from J, the gap between germline ends came to 14 bases. This chain's CDR3 is CASSSQGFPTEAFF. CDR3 in DNA: TGTGCCAGCAGCTCTCAGGGTTTCCCGACTGAAGCTTTCTTT.

The CDR3 spells CASSPPPGTSNQPQHF. DNA for the CDR3: TGTGCCAGCAGTCCACCCCCAGGGACGAGCAATCAGCCCCAGCATTTT. The V and J genes are TRBV28 and TRBJ1-5, with D tentatively TRBD1 (5 bases). With 5 bases removed from V and 1 base from J, the gap between germline ends came to 15 bases. CDR3 length: 16 amino acids. CDR1 is MDHEN, CDR2 SYDVKM, per germline.

This chain links TRBV6-5 with TRBJ1-1; D may be TRBD1 (5 bases). Trimming cost V 7 bases and J 1 base, with 13 bases left between them. Germline V gives CDR1 MNHEY, CDR2 SVGAGI. This CDR3 spans 14 amino acids. In DNA form, the CDR3 reads TGTGCCAGCAACGTGGAGAGGGGGAACACTGAAGCTTTCTTT. Amino acids: CASNVERGNTEAFF.

The CDR3: CASSHLQAGEPDTQYF. For the CDR3, the DNA is TGCGCCAGCAGCCATCTACAAGCGGGAGAGCCAGATACGCAGTATTTT. V and J are TRBV4-1 and TRBJ2-3; the match to TRBD2 covers 8 bases. The germline CDR1 and CDR2 sequences are MGHRA and YSYEKL. The CDR3 spans 16 residues. The ends lost 3 bases at V and 4 bases at J; junction bases unmatched: 9.

The rearrangement links TRBV6-1 to TRBJ2-7; perhaps TRBD1 as D (6 bases). The germline gives CDR1 MNHNS, CDR2 SASEGT. CDR3 length: 14 residues. The V gene lost 5 bases and the J gene lost 4 bases, with 15 bases spanning the gap. The CDR3 DNA follows: TGTGCCAGCAGTCCCTTACCGACAGGATACGAGCAGTACTTC. Translated: CASSPLPTGYEQYF.

The table lists this clone with a few counts. The sample holds other DNA sequences that translate to the same CDR3. V and J are TRBV28 and TRBJ2-3; D unclear. Trimming pared 1 base from V and 4 bases from J, leaving 3 bases between. Germline-derived CDR1 and CDR2 are MDHEN and SYDVKM. CDR3 size: 12 residues. The CDR3 nucleotides read TGTGCCAGCAGTTTATTAGCAGATACGCAGTATTTT. Protein product: CASSLLADTQYF.

The chain is built from TRBV2 and TRBJ1-4; D ambiguous. This CDR3 has 12 amino acids. V lost 4 bases, J lost 7 bases, and 7 bases lay in between. Germline V gives CDR1 SNHLY, CDR2 FYNNEI. CDR3 sequence reads: CASSVRVEKLFF. Here the CDR3 DNA reads TGTGCCAGCAGTGTAAGGGTTGAAAAACTGTTTTTT.

The chain has TRBV5-1 and TRBJ1-4, with TRBD1 identical over 9 bases. CDR3 length equals 16 residues. CDR1 is SGHRS, CDR2 YFSETQ, per germline. J gave up 4 bases and V 3 bases, and 7 bases lay outside the gene matches. The CDR3 spells CASSSGTGIINEKLFF. CDR3 DNA: TGCGCCAGCAGCTCCGGGACAGGGATCATTAATGAAAAACTGTTTTTT.

A word on this clone: This sample includes further DNA sequences coding for the same CDR3. V usage is TRBV4-3 and J usage is TRBJ1-2; no clear D. V was shortened by 0 bases and J by 4 bases, with 6 bases between the two germline ends. Germline-derived CDR1 and CDR2 are LGHNA and YSLEER. CDR3 length: 13 residues. For the CDR3, the DNA is TGCGCCAGCAGCCAAGATGGACTCTATGGCTACACCTTC. This translates into CASSQDGLYGYTF.

The rearrangement joins TRBV11-3 to TRBJ2-1; 14 nucleotides agree with TRBD2. J was trimmed by 9 bases and V by 7 bases; bases with no gene match: 11. CDR1 and CDR2 from the germline V gene are SGHNT and YENEEA. This CDR3 spans 16 amino acids. The CDR3: CASIVTSGRALGEQFF. The CDR3 region has the DNA TGTGCCAGCATCGTGACTAGCGGGAGGGCCTTAGGTGAGCAGTTCTTC.

V is TRBV11-2 and J is TRBJ1-1, with 9 bases lining up with TRBD1. Per the germline V gene, CDR1 is SGHAT and CDR2 is FQNNGV. The CDR3 length is 14 residues. Losses at the gene ends were 3 bases for V and 3 bases for J; bases not matched to a gene: 2. The chain's CDR3 is CASSLTGGDTEAFF. As DNA, the CDR3 is TGTGCCAGCAGCTTGACAGGGGGGGACACTGAAGCTTTCTTT.